Below, one TCR beta chain is given with its context. The data were taken from a study of blood T cell repertoires in COVID-19. About the study: COVID-19 samples, acute and convalescent, were from the United States, Italy and Spain. In each case, the material was cDNA or gDNA derived from T cells, B-cell-depleted T cells, or PBMCs.

As handled by the study authors: It was from reference gene primer amplification that nucleated cell counts were estimated. Measured with immunoSEQ multiplex PCR; TCRdb has only the in-frame clones, and not every one. V and J calls and clone size are those listed in that table; D and trimming were worked out from the DNA. The top ten clones hold over 3% of a sample with under 300,000 clones, about 73% of them seen once. The length of the CDR3 is 16 residues. Germline CDR1 SEHNR, CDR2 FQNEAQ (reference sequence). J gave up 4 bases and V 2 bases, and 10 bases lay outside the gene matches. This sequence was found in an elderly woman with acute or convalescent COVID-19. This chain uses TRBV7-9 with TRBJ1-1, with TRBD1 identical over 7 bases. Material for sequencing was peripheral blood. CDR3 bases: TGTGCCAGCAGCTTATATGGGCGACAGGGACGCACTGAAGCTTTCTTT. Protein: CASSLYGRQGRTEAFF.